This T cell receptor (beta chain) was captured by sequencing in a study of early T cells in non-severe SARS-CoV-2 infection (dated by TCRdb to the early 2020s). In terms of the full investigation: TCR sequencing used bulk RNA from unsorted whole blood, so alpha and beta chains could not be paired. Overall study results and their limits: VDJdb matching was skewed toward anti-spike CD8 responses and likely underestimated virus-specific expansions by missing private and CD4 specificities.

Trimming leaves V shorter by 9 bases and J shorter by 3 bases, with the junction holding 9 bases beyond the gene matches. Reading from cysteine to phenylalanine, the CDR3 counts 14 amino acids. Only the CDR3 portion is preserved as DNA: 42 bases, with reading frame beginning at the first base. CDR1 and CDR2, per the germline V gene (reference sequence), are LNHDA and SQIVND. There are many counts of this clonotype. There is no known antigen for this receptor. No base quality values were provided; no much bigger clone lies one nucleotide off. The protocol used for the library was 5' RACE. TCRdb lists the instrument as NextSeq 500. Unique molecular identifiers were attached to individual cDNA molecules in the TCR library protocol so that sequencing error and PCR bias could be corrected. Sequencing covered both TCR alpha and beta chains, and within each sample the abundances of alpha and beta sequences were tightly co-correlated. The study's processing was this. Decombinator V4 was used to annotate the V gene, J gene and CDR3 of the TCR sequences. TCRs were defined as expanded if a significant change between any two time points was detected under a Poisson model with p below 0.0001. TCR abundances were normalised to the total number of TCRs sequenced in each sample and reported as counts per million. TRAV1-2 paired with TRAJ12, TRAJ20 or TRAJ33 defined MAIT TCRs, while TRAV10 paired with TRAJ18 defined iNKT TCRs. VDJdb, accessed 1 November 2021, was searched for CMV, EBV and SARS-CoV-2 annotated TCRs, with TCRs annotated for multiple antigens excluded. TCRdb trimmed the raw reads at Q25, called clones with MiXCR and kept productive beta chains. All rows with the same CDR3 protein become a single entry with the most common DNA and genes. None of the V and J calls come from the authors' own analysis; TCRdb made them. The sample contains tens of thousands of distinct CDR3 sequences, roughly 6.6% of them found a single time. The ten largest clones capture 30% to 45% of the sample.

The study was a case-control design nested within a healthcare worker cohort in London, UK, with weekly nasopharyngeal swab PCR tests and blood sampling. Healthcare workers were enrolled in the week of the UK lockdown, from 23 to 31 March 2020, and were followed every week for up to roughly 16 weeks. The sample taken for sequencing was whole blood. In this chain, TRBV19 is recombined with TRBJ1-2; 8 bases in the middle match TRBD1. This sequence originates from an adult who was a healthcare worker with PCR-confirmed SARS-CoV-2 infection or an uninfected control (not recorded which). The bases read TGTGCCAGCAGGGGGCCAGGGGTGGACTATGGCTACACCTTC. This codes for CASRGPGVDYGYTF.